The T cell receptor (beta chain) under discussion was sequenced for a study of blood T cells in healthy people across ages. The study's findings and limits: The study found more naive CD4+ cells and higher diversity in long-lived than aged donors.

Through a sample-barcoded 5' primer and a J-beta primer mix, a second PCR was run for roughly 7 to 11 cycles. The template-switch adaptor, which had 12 random nucleotides, put a tag on each cDNA molecule. Paired-end reads containing CDR3 totaled no fewer than 2.5 million for each sample. One entry per CDR3 protein results from TCRdb running MiXCR on the 5' RACE reads. Of approximately 600,000 distinct CDR3 sequences listed, approximately 59% are singletons. With respect to this clonotype: Its antigen is not known.

The CDR3 has 12 amino acids. The germline gives CDR1 SGHAT, CDR2 FQNNGV. Trimming shortened V by 2 bases and J by 4 bases, and 6 bases separated the two germline ends. The TCR originated in a man aged 60 to 69 in good health. This sequence joins TRBV11-2 and TRBJ2-7; D remains ambiguous. What was sequenced was blood. As DNA, the CDR3 is TGTGCCAGCAGCTTAAGCCGATACGAGCAGTACTTC. Translated: CASSLSRYEQYF.